These 2 T cell receptor beta chains originate from one sample sequenced in a study of blood T cell repertoires in COVID-19. Produced via immunoSEQ multiplex PCR; TCRdb's table is partial and in-frame only. The sample lists 150,000 to 200,000 clones, roughly 89% seen once, with 2% to 2.5% in the top ten. The specimen sequenced was PBMCs or T cells enriched from blood (not recorded which). All receptors derive from a woman aged 35 to 49 with acute COVID-19.

This chain connects TRBV5-1 to TRBJ2-3; 10 bases are shared with TRBD2. Germline trimming cut 4 bases from V and 1 base from J; bases unmatched to any gene: 15. This CDR3 has 19 residues. The germline V gene has CDR1 SGHRS and CDR2 YFSETQ. CDR3 DNA: TGCGCCAGCAGCCTGGAGGCTAGCGGGAGTAGGAGTGGCACAGATACGCAGTATTTT. Translated: CASSLEASGSRSGTDTQYF.

This chain connects TRBV5-1 to TRBJ2-1; weak D call: TRBD2 (6 bases). The CDR3 extends over 15 amino acids. Per the germline V gene, CDR1 is SGHRS and CDR2 is YFSETQ. V was clipped by 4 bases and J by 2 bases, with 13 bases between them. The CDR3 sequence is CASSDLRGAYNEQFF. In nucleotides, the CDR3 is TGCGCCAGCAGCGATCTGCGGGGAGCCTACAATGAGCAGTTCTTC.